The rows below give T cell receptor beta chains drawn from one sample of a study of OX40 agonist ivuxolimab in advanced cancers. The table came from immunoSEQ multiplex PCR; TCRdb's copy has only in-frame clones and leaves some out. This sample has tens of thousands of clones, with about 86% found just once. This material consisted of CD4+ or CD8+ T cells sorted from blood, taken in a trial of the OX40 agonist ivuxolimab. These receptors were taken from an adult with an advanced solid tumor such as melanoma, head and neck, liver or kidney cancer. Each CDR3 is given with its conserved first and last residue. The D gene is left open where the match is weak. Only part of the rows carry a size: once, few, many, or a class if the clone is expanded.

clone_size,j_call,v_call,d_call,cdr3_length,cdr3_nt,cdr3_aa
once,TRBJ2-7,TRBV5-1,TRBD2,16,TGCGCCAGCAGCTTAGAGATGGGACTAGCGGCCTACGAGCAGTACTTC,CASSLEMGLAAYEQYF
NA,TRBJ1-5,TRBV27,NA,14,TGTGCCAGCAGGGCCGCGGGGGGCGGACAGCCCCAGCATTTT,CASRAAGGGQPQHF
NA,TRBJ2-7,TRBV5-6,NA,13,TGTGCCAGCAGCGTCGGGCGAAGCTACGAGCAGTACTTC,CASSVGRSYEQYF
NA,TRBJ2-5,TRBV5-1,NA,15,TGCGCCAGCAGCTTGGCCGGGACCAAAGAAGAGACCCAGTACTTC,CASSLAGTKEETQYF
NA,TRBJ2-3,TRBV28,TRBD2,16,TGTGCCAGCAGCCCTCCGACTAGCGGGGGAGGGAATACGCAGTATTTT,CASSPPTSGGGNTQYF
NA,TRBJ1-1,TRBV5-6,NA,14,TGTGCCAGCAGCTTGGTTTGGGAGAACACTGAAGCTTTCTTT,CASSLVWENTEAFF
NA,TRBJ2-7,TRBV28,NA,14,TGTGCCAGCAGTTTTAGGCTGAACCTATACGAGCAGTACTTC,CASSFRLNLYEQYF
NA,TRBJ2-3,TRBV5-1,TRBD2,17,TGCGCCAGCAGCTTGGCCGGACTAGCGGGGGGCACAGATACGCAGTATTTT,CASSLAGLAGGTDTQYF
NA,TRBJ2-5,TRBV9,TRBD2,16,TGTGCCAGCAGCGGCCCTGACCGGGCGGGGGGAGAGACCCAGTACTTC,CASSGPDRAGGETQYF
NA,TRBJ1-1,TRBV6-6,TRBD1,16,TGTGCCAGCAGTCCTCTGATTAGGACAGGGGACACTGAAGCTTTCTTT,CASSPLIRTGDTEAFF
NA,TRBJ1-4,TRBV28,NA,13,TGTGCCGTACAGGGAGCAACTAATGAAAAACTGTTTTTT,CAVQGATNEKLFF
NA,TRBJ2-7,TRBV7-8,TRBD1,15,TGTGCCAGCAGCTTAGGGGGACAGGAGAGCTACGAGCAGTACTTC,CASSLGGQESYEQYF
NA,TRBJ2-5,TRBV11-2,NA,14,TGTGCCAGCACCAGGAGGGGGTCAGGGGAGACCCAGTACTTC,CASTRRGSGETQYF
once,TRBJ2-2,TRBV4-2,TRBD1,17,TGTGCCAGCAGCTCCCGGACAGGGGAGACGAACACCGGGGAGCTGTTTTTT,CASSSRTGETNTGELFF
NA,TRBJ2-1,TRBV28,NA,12,TGTGCCAGCCCCCCCTATTACCCGTTCTGGTTCTTC,CASPPYYPFWFF
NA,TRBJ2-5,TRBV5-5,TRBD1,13,TGTGCCAGCAGGCCACAGGGGGGAGAGACCCAGTACTTC,CASRPQGGETQYF
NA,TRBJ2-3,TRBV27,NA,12,TGTGCCAGCAGTCTCGAGGGGGTTACGCAGTATTTT,CASSLEGVTQYF
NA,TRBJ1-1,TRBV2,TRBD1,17,TGTGCCAGCTCAAGGGGGGACAGGATAAAAGTGAACACTGAAGCTTTCTTT,CASSRGDRIKVNTEAFF
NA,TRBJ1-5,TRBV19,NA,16,TGTGCCAGTAGTATTACAGGACCTTATAGCAATCAGCCCCAGCATTTT,CASSITGPYSNQPQHF
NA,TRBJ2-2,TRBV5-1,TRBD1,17,TGCGCCAGCATCTCCGGACAGGGAGAAGCAAACACCGGGGAGCTGTTTTTT,CASISGQGEANTGELFF
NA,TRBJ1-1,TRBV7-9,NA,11,TGTGCCAGCAGTCTTAGCCGGGAGGCTTTCTTT,CASSLSREAFF
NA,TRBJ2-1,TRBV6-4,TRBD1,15,TGTGCCAGCAGTGACTCTAGGACAGGGGTCAATGAGCAGTTCTTC,CASSDSRTGVNEQFF
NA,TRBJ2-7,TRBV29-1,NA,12,TGCAGCGTTGCGGCCAGTACCTACGAGCAGTACTTC,CSVAASTYEQYF
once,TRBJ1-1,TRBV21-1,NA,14,TGTGCCAGCAGCATCAGGACAGGGGGCACTGAAGCTTTCTTT,CASSIRTGGTEAFF
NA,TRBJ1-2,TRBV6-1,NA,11,TGTGCCAGCAGTTTCGACTATGGCTACACCTTC,CASSFDYGYTF
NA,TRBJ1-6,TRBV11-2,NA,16,TGTGCCAGCAGCTTCGGACCCTTCTCCTATAATTCACCCCTCCACTTT,CASSFGPFSYNSPLHF
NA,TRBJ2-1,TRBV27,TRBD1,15,TGTGCCAGCAGTTTATACGGGGACAGGTCCAATGAGCAGTTCTTC,CASSLYGDRSNEQFF
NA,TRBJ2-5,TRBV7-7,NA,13,TGTGCCAGCAGCTTAGTCAGCCAAGAGACCCAGTACTTC,CASSLVSQETQYF
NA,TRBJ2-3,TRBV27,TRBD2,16,TGTGCCAGCAGTTTACTAGCGGGGTCTAGCACAGATACGCAGTATTTT,CASSLLAGSSTDTQYF
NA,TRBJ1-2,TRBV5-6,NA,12,TGTGCCAGCAGCTTGGTGGGAGCCGGCTACACCTTC,CASSLVGAGYTF
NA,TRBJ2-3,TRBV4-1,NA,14,TGCGCCAGCAGCCCACAGGTTGGGACAGATACGCAGTATTTT,CASSPQVGTDTQYF
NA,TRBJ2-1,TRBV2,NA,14,TGTGCCAGCTTCTTTGGGGCGGACTACAATGAGCAGTTCTTC,CASFFGADYNEQFF
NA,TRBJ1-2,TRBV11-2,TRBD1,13,TGTGCCAGCAGACAGACAGGGGCCTATGGCTACACCTTC,CASRQTGAYGYTF
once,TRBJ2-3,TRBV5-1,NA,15,TGCGCCAGCAGCTTGGGTTGGTCGGCCGGCGATACGCAGTATTTT,CASSLGWSAGDTQYF
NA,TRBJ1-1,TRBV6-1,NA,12,TGTGCCACGGGCGTCCGGAACACTGAAGCTTTCTTT,CATGVRNTEAFF
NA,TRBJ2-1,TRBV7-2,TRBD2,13,TGTGCCAGCAGCCCCCGCGGGGGCAATGAGCAGTTCTTC,CASSPRGGNEQFF
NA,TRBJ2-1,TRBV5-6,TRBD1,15,TGTGCCAGCAGCGGAGCCGGGACAGGTTACAATGAGCAGTTCTTC,CASSGAGTGYNEQFF
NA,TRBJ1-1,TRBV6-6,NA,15,TGTGCCAGCAGTCCTGGACAAGGCATGAACACTGAAGCTTTCTTT,CASSPGQGMNTEAFF
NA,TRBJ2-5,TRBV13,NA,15,TGTGCCAGCAGCTCCCGCCCCCTAAATGGGGAGACCCAGTACTTC,CASSSRPLNGETQYF
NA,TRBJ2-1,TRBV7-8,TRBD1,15,TGTGCCAGCAGCCAGACAGGGGGCGAAGACAATGAGCAGTTCTTC,CASSQTGGEDNEQFF
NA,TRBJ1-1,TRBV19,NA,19,TGTGCCAGTAGTATAGATCGCCTAGGAAGAACGGCGGGAGGCACTGAAGCTTTCTTT,CASSIDRLGRTAGGTEAFF
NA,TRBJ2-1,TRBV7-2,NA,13,TGTGCCAGCAGCCCCAACCCCTACAATGAGCAGTTCTTC,CASSPNPYNEQFF
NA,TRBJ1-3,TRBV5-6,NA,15,TGTGCCAGCAGTAGCTTAACATACTCTGGAAACACCATATATTTT,CASSSLTYSGNTIYF
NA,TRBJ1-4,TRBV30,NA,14,TGTGCCTGGAGCTTGGGGCCTGAGTGGGAAAAACTGTTTTTT,CAWSLGPEWEKLFF
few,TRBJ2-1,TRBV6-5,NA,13,TGTGCCAGCAGTTACTCTTCTTGGGGTGAGCAGTTCTTC,CASSYSSWGEQFF
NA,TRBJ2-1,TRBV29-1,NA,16,TGCAGCGTTGAAGATCTCCCTCTAGCGACCTACAATGAGCAGTTCTTC,CSVEDLPLATYNEQFF
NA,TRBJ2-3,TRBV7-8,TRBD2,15,TGTGCCAGCAGCTTAAGTAGCGGGGGAATAGATACGCAGTATTTT,CASSLSSGGIDTQYF
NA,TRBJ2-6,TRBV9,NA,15,TGTGCCAGCAGCGTAGGAAGCCCTGGCGTCGGCGTCCTGACTTTC,CASSVGSPGVGVLTF
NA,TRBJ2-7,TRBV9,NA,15,TGTGCCAGCAGCGTGAGCGAGGACAGCGACTACGAGCAGTACTTC,CASSVSEDSDYEQYF
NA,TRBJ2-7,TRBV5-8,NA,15,TGTGCCAGCAGCTTGGGGGCAGGCCGTCGGCACGAGCAGTACTTC,CASSLGAGRRHEQYF
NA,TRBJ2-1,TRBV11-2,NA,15,TGTGCCAGCAGCTTAGATAAGGGCAACTACAATGAGCAGTTCTTC,CASSLDKGNYNEQFF
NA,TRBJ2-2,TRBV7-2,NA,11,TGTGCCAGCAGCTCAGGGTGGGAGCTGTTTTTT,CASSSGWELFF
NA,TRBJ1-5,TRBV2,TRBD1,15,TGTGCCAGCAGTGAAGGTCGGAGGGGGCATCAGCCCCAGCATTTT,CASSEGRRGHQPQHF
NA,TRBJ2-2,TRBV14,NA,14,TGTGCCAGCAGCCGACAGTCCTACACCGGGGAGCTGTTTTTT,CASSRQSYTGELFF
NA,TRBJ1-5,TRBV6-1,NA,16,TGTGCCAGCAGTGAAGAGAGGGTTTATAGCAATCAGCCCCAGCATTTT,CASSEERVYSNQPQHF
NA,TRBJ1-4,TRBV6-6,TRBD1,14,TGTGCCAGCAGTTGGGGACAGAATAATGAAAAACTGTTTTTT,CASSWGQNNEKLFF